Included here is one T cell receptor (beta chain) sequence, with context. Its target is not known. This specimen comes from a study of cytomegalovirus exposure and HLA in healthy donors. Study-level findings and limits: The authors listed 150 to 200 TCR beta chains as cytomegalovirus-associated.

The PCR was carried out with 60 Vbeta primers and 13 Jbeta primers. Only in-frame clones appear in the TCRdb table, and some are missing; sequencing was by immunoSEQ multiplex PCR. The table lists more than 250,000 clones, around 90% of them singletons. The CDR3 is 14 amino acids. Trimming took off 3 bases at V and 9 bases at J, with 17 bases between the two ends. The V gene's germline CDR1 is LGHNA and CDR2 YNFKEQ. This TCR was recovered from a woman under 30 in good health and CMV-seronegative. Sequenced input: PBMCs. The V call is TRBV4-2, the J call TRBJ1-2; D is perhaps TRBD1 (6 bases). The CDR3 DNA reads TGTGCCAGCAGCCAGGAAGTTAGGGGGAGTCGCTACACCTTC. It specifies CASSQEVRGSRYTF.